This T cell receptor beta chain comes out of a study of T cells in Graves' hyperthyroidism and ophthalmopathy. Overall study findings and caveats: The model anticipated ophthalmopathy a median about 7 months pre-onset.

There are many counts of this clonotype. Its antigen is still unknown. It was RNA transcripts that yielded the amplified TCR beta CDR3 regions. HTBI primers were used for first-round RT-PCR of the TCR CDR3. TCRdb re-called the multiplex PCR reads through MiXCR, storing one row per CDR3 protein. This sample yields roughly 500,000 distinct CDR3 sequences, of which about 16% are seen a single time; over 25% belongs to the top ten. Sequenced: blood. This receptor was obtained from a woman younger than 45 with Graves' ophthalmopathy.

In DNA form, the CDR3 reads TGTGCCAGCAGTTACTCCGGACAGGGGGCGTTAACCGGGGAGCTGTTTTTT. Translating gives CASSYSGQGALTGELFF. This sequence joins TRBV6-6 and TRBJ2-2; TRBD1 agrees at 11 bases. This CDR3 spans 17 amino acids. The junction had 5 bases not matched to a gene; V was cut back by 0 bases and J by 5 bases. CDR1 and CDR2 from the germline V gene are MNHNY and SVGAGI (reference sequence).